The clone carrying this TCR beta chain was found a few times. Its antigen remains unknown. The CDR3 regions of TCR beta were amplified from RNA transcripts. Primed by the HTBI set, a first-round RT-PCR was run on the TCR CDR3. TCRdb itself ran the multiplex PCR reads through MiXCR, one entry per CDR3 protein. The table includes roughly 700,000 distinct CDR3 sequences, around 15% detected once. The entry originates in a study of T cells in Graves' hyperthyroidism and ophthalmopathy. Findings of the study overall: A model of 13 V-J pairs discriminated ophthalmopathy from stable hyperthyroidism. Ophthalmopathy got predicted by the model a median roughly six months before its onset.

The source is a woman aged 18 to 35 with Graves' hyperthyroidism. The sequencing input was blood.

The CDR3 DNA sequence: TGCGCCACGAACTCCGGGAGTAGAGAGACCCAGTACTTC. This sequence encodes CATNSGSRETQYF. This sequence joins TRBV5-1 and TRBJ2-5, with D possibly being TRBD2 (6 bases). Germline loops: CDR1 SGHRS, CDR2 YFSETQ. Trimming removed 9 bases at V and 4 bases at J, with 16 bases between. The CDR3 runs 13 residues.